This T cell receptor beta chain was documented in a study of blood T cell repertoires in COVID-19. Turning to the study itself: Italy, Spain and the United States were the sources of the convalescent and acute COVID-19 samples. Nucleic acid was either cDNA or gDNA, and it came from T cells, B-cell-depleted T cells, or PBMCs.

Study processing details: From reference gene primer amplification, estimates of nucleated cell counts were derived. The method was immunoSEQ multiplex PCR; TCRdb's version includes in-frame clones alone and lacks a portion of them. V, J and clone size are those of that table, while D and trimming were read from the DNA. This table has tens of thousands of clones, approximately 90% appearing once. V dropped 1 base and J dropped 6 bases, with 4 bases sitting between them. The CDR3 totals 12 residues. CDR1 is MGHRA and CDR2 is YSYEKL in the germline V gene. The specimen sequenced was peripheral blood. This receptor was taken from a man aged 45 to 65 with acute or convalescent COVID-19. The rearrangement links TRBV4-1 to TRBJ2-1; D not certain. CDR3 coding DNA: TGCGCCAGCAGCCAAGGGCTCAATGAGCAGTTCTTC. Its protein product is CASSQGLNEQFF.